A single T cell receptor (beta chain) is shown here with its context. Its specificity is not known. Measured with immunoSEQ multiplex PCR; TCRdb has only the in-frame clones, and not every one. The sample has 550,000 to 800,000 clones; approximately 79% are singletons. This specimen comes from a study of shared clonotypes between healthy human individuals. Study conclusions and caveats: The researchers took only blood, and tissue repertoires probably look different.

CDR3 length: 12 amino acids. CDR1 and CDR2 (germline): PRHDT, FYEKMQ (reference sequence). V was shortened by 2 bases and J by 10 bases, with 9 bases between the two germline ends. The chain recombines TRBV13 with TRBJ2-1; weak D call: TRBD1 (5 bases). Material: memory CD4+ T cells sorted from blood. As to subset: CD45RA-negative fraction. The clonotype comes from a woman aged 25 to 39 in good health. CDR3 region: CASSLQGWEQFF. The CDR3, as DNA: TGTGCCAGCAGCTTACAGGGTTGGGAGCAGTTCTTC.